The present TCR beta chain was sequenced within a study of technical replicates of blood from four donors. The CDR3 runs to 13 residues. Germline-derived CDR1 and CDR2 are SNHLY and FYNNEI. Trimming took 7 bases from V and 5 from J, leaving 12 bases between them. Sequenced by immunoSEQ multiplex PCR; TCRdb stores in-frame clones only, minus some. Among tens of thousands of clones listed, approximately 94% were seen once. This sequence originates from a human donor in good health. The chain joins TRBV2 to TRBJ1-3; D remains unclear. The sample taken for sequencing was T cells isolated from PBMCs. The CDR3 DNA reads as TGTGCCAGCACGGCGGATAGTAGAAACACCATATATTTT. Its protein product is CASTADSRNTIYF.